What follows describes a single T cell receptor (beta chain). As handled by the study authors: Estimates of nucleated cell counts were drawn from the amplification of reference gene primers. Some clones are missing from TCRdb's copy, which holds only in-frame ones; the method was immunoSEQ multiplex PCR. The DNA was the basis for D and trimming; V, J and clone size are from that table. The sample includes about 260,000 clones, about 90% seen only once; the top ten take around 1.5%. The data belong to a study of blood T cell repertoires in COVID-19. Whole-study context: There were acute and convalescent COVID-19 samples, and they came from the United States, Italy and Spain. T cells, B-cell-depleted T cells, or PBMCs supplied cDNA or gDNA.

This CDR3 is built from 12 residues. V dropped 3 bases and J dropped 2 bases, with 5 bases sitting between them. The sample comprised peripheral blood. This TCR was recovered from a woman between 40 and 50 years old who had recovered from COVID-19. The chain couples TRBV12-3 or TRBV12-4 to TRBJ2-7; D is uncertain. The CDR3: CASSFRPYEQYF. CDR3 in DNA: TGTGCCAGCAGTTTTCGTCCCTACGAGCAGTACTTC.